A single sample gave rise to the 5 T cell receptor beta chains below, sequenced in a study of Graves' ophthalmopathy and Graves' hyperthyroidism. TCR beta CDR3 amplification used RNA transcripts. First-round RT-PCR employed HTBI primers, with a second-round multiplex PCR after it. TCRdb passed the multiplex PCR reads through MiXCR, listing each CDR3 protein once. The table lists almost 750,000 distinct CDR3 sequences, 40% of them singletons. Sample: peripheral blood. Receptors were obtained from an adult man with Graves' ophthalmopathy.

V and J are TRBV10-3 and TRBJ1-2, with 8 nucleotides matching TRBD1. With V trimmed by 0 bases and J by 3 bases, 0 bases remained unmatched. The CDR3 covers 14 residues. Germline-derived CDR1 and CDR2 are ENHRY and SYGVKD. The CDR3 DNA follows: TGTGCCATCAGTGAGTCGACAGGGGACTATGGCTACACCTTC. Residues: CAISESTGDYGYTF.

Of note for this clonotype: Being one base from a much bigger clone, this may be a read error. The chain recombines TRBV9 with TRBJ1-1; D not resolved. V gave up 0 bases and J gave up 3 bases, with 12 bases separating them. CDR3 length: 15 amino acids. In germline, CDR1 is SGDLS, CDR2 YYNGEE. The CDR3 nucleotides read TGTGCCAGCAGCGTAGTATCGGAATGGGACACTGAAGCTTTCTTT. Translated: CASSVVSEWDTEAFF.

This clonotype was seen a few times. The V and J genes are TRBV6-5 and TRBJ2-5; TRBD1 agrees at 8 bases. The length of the CDR3 is 15 residues. V lost 0 bases, J lost 5 bases, and 5 bases stayed unmatched. CDR1 MNHEY and CDR2 SVGAGI come from the germline V gene. The CDR3, as DNA: TGTGCCAGCAGTTACTCGGGAAACAGGGGGGAGACCCAGTACTTC. Its translation is CASSYSGNRGETQYF.

As regards this clonotype: At one end the junction does not follow the germline gene, possibly because of a read error. The chain carries TRBV2 and TRBJ1-2; maybe TRBD1 (6 bases). This CDR3 is 16 amino acids long. Germline V gene lookup returns CDR1 SNHLY and CDR2 FYNNEI. The CDR3 coding sequence is TGTGCCAGTAGTGTCTTGAGGGGGGAAGCTAACTATGGCTACACCTTC. Amino acid sequence: CASSVLRGEANYGYTF.

Concerning this clonotype itself: The junction differs from germline at one of its ends, possibly a read error. The V and J genes are TRBV10-3 and TRBJ1-4, with a weak D call TRBD1 (6 bases). This CDR3 region has 15 residues. The V gene's germline CDR1 is ENHRY and CDR2 SYGVKD. In DNA form, the CDR3 reads TGTGCCAGCAGTTACATCGGGGGGCTGGGTGAAAAACTGTTTTTT. Translating it yields CASSYIGGLGEKLFF.